This passage covers 7 T cell receptor beta chains from one sample sequenced in a study of blood T cell repertoires in COVID-19. Libraries were prepared by immunoSEQ multiplex PCR; TCRdb keeps only in-frame clonotypes and omits some of them. The sample has fewer than 300,000 clones; roughly 84% are singletons. What was sequenced was peripheral blood. These receptors originate from a young woman with acute or convalescent COVID-19.

The V and J genes are TRBV9 and TRBJ2-1, with 8 bases that match TRBD2. V was clipped by 0 bases and J by 4 bases; unmatched bases: 6. Germline CDR1 reads SGDLS; CDR2 reads YYNGEE. CDR3 length equals 16 residues. The chain's CDR3 is CASSVVREGPYNEQFF. CDR3 in DNA: TGTGCCAGCAGCGTAGTCCGGGAGGGCCCTTACAATGAGCAGTTCTTC.

The J gene is TRBJ2-1, the V gene TRBV28; TRBD2 matches 8 bases. Trimming at V came to 6 bases and at J to 6 bases, leaving 16 bases not matched to a gene. Per germline, CDR1 MDHEN and CDR2 SYDVKM. This CDR3 spans 17 amino acids. The CDR3 reads CASRITYPGLEGNEQFF. The CDR3, as DNA: TGTGCCAGCAGGATTACATACCCGGGACTAGAAGGCAATGAGCAGTTCTTC.

The chain carries TRBV4-2 and TRBJ2-7, with 8 nucleotides matching TRBD1. The CDR3 is made up of 16 amino acids. J lost 3 bases, V lost 0 bases, and 7 bases had no gene match. CDR1 is LGHNA, CDR2 YNFKEQ, per germline. CDR3 protein: CASSQESTGANYEQYF. The CDR3 nucleotides read TGTGCCAGCAGCCAAGAGTCGACAGGGGCGAACTACGAGCAGTACTTC.

The chain carries TRBV7-6 and TRBJ2-7; TRBD1 is a possible D gene (6 bases). Germline CDR1 SGHVS, CDR2 FNYEAQ. CDR3 length: 15 amino acids. Trimming took 4 bases from V and 3 from J, leaving 16 bases between them. The CDR3 DNA reads TGTGCCAGCAGCTCCGTTTCCAGGGGAGACTACGAGCAGTACTTC. Translating gives CASSSVSRGDYEQYF.

CDR3 nucleotide sequence: TGTGCCAGCAGAGGGGGTCCGGGACAGGGATGGGTAAATCAGCCCCAGCATTTT. It yields the protein CASRGGPGQGWVNQPQHF. The J gene is TRBJ1-5, the V gene TRBV7-2; 9 bases are shared with TRBD1. Trimming at V came to 6 bases and at J to 4 bases, leaving 16 bases not matched to a gene. From germline, CDR1 is SGHTA and CDR2 FQGNSA. There are 18 residues in the CDR3.

The gene calls are TRBV5-4 and TRBJ2-1, with 7 nucleotides matching TRBD2. V trimming: 1 base; J trimming: 8 bases; junction bases outside the gene matches: 12. This CDR3 contains 16 residues. Looked up from germline, CDR1 is SGHNT and CDR2 is YYREEE (reference sequence). CDR3 in DNA: TGTGCCAGCAGCTTGAGGGTTGCGGGAGTAGGCGATGAGCAGTTCTTC. This codes for CASSLRVAGVGDEQFF.

The chain couples TRBV28 to TRBJ2-1; tentatively, D is TRBD2 (5 bases). The CDR3 runs to 14 residues. The V end was cut by 1 base, the J end by 3 bases, with 7 bases between. Germline CDR1 is MDHEN and CDR2 is SYDVKM. The CDR3, as DNA: TGTGCCAGCAGTTTATCTGACTACTACAATGAGCAGTTCTTC. Protein: CASSLSDYYNEQFF.